Below, 5 T cell receptor beta chains from the same sample are listed, as sequenced in a study of OX40 agonist ivuxolimab in advanced cancers. Sequencing was performed with immunoSEQ multiplex PCR; in TCRdb, only in-frame clones are kept and a portion is missing. The sample holds approximately 12,000 clones; approximately 62% are singletons and the top ten take about 10%. Sequenced here: CD4+ or CD8+ T cells sorted from blood, sampled in a trial of the OX40 agonist ivuxolimab. All receptors come from an adult with an advanced solid tumor such as melanoma, head and neck, liver or kidney cancer.

The chain employs TRBV28 and TRBJ2-5, with 10 bases that match TRBD1. Per the germline V gene, CDR1 is MDHEN and CDR2 is SYDVKM. The CDR3 is 16 amino acids. The J segment lost 5 bases and the V segment lost 5 bases, leaving 11 bases of the junction unmatched. CDR3 in DNA: TGTGCCAGCAGTCCACGACGGGACAGGGGAGGGGAGACCCAGTACTTC. It is translated as CASSPRRDRGGETQYF.

This clone is a singleton in its sample. This chain links TRBV2 with TRBJ2-3; weak D call: TRBD1 (6 bases). V was pared by 1 base and J by 1 base, with 12 bases between. This CDR3 has 16 amino acids. Germline V gene sequence: CDR1 SNHLY, CDR2 FYNNEI. The CDR3 DNA sequence: TGTGCCAGCAGTGAAGGACAGCGACAGGGCACAGATACGCAGTATTTT. This sequence encodes CASSEGQRQGTDTQYF.

V usage is TRBV5-6 and J usage is TRBJ2-7; TRBD1 aligns across 7 bases. Germline V CDR1 and CDR2: SGHDT, YYEEEE. The CDR3 is made up of 15 amino acids. V shed 2 bases, J shed 3 bases, and the junction held 8 bases outside the gene matches. This chain's CDR3 is CASSFPGQRNYEQYF. CDR3 DNA: TGTGCCAGCAGCTTCCCGGGACAGAGGAACTACGAGCAGTACTTC. The variable domain in full, completed from reference TRBV5-6 and TRBJ2-7, reads DAGVTQSPTHLIKTRGQQVTLRCSPKSGHDTVSWYQQALGQGPQFIFQYYEEEERQRGNFPDRFSGHQFPNYSSELNVNALLLGDSALYLCASSFPGQRNYEQYFGPGTRLTVT.

The chain employs TRBV6-1 and TRBJ2-7, with D unresolved. CDR3 length: 13 residues. Germline CDR1 MNHNS, CDR2 SASEGT. Trimming removed 0 bases at V and 3 bases at J, with 6 bases between. The CDR3 region is CASSEARHYEQYF. The CDR3 region has the DNA TGTGCCAGCAGTGAAGCGCGGCACTACGAGCAGTACTTC.

V gene TRBV28 combines with J gene TRBJ2-3; no clear D gene. V shed 5 bases and J shed 1 base, with 13 bases lying between them. The CDR3 has 15 residues. Germline CDR1 MDHEN, CDR2 SYDVKM. The CDR3 DNA follows: TGTGCCAGCAGTCCCGGACGGGCTCGCACAGATACGCAGTATTTT. Translation gives CASSPGRARTDTQYF.